This entry lists 14 T cell receptor beta chains sequenced from one sample in a study of PD-1 blockade in classical Hodgkin lymphoma. Time point described: cycle 4 day 1 (C4D1), after 6 weeks of nivolumab. Relapses following autologous stem cell transplantation were seen in all patients, with brentuximab vedotin exposure varying. Libraries were prepared by immunoSEQ multiplex PCR; TCRdb keeps only in-frame clonotypes and omits some of them. The sample consists of approximately 89,000 clones, 83% of them appearing once. Source: peripheral blood mononuclear cells (PBMCs), taken before the fourth cycle of nivolumab. All receptors derive from a human donor with classical Hodgkin lymphoma.

V usage is TRBV10-3 and J usage is TRBJ1-1, with 7 bases lining up with TRBD1. CDR1 and CDR2 from the germline V gene are ENHRY and SYGVKD. Trimming took 3 bases from V and 1 from J; bases not matched to a gene: 2. The CDR3 runs 14 residues. The CDR3 protein is CAISDQGGNTEAFF. The DNA of the CDR3 is TGTGCCATCAGTGATCAGGGGGGGAACACTGAAGCTTTCTTT.

The rearrangement links TRBV6-1 to TRBJ2-7, with D perhaps matching TRBD1 or TRBD2 (6 bases each). Germline CDR1 and CDR2: MNHNS and SASEGT. The CDR3 covers 14 residues. The V end was cut by 8 bases, the J end by 3 bases, with 17 bases between. The DNA for the CDR3 is TGTGCCAGCTTTGGAGGGGACATTTACTACGAGCAGTACTTC. Encoded protein: CASFGGDIYYEQYF.

The J gene is TRBJ1-1, the V gene TRBV7-2; 8 bases line up with TRBD1. Trimming took 5 bases from V and 4 from J; bases not matched to a gene: 6. From germline, CDR1 is SGHTA and CDR2 FQGNSA. There are 14 residues in the CDR3. CDR3 sequence (DNA): TGTGCCAGCAGCGTAAGACAGGGGAGCACTGAAGCTTTCTTT. Protein: CASSVRQGSTEAFF.

This clone was recorded once. The chain uses TRBV4-2 and TRBJ2-1; 13 bases agree with TRBD2. CDR1 is LGHNA and CDR2 is YNFKEQ in the germline V gene. The CDR3 extends over 16 amino acids. V gave up 3 bases and J gave up 6 bases; unmatched junction bases: 5. For the CDR3, the DNA is TGTGCCAGCAGCCACCCCGGGACTAGCGGGACCAATGAGCAGTTCTTC. Protein product: CASSHPGTSGTNEQFF.

V is TRBV6-4 and J is TRBJ1-1; tentative D call: TRBD1 (5 bases). Germline-derived CDR1 and CDR2 are MRHNA and SNTAGT. CDR3 length: 14 residues. The V end was cut by 6 bases, the J end by 0 bases, with 11 bases between. The CDR3 here is CASSLGGMNTEAFF. CDR3 DNA: TGTGCCAGCAGCCTCGGGGGAATGAACACTGAAGCTTTCTTT.

The chain joins TRBV11-1 to TRBJ2-2; TRBD1 is a possible D gene (5 bases). The CDR3 is 15 amino acids. Germline V gene sequence: CDR1 SGHAT, CDR2 FQDESV (reference sequence). The ends were cut back, 7 bases at V and 8 bases at J, with 20 bases in the middle. CDR3 sequence reads: CASTLDRTTRGELFF. The CDR3 DNA reads TGTGCCAGCACCCTAGACAGAACGACCAGGGGGGAGCTGTTTTTT.

The chain combines TRBV11-2 with TRBJ2-5; tentatively, D is TRBD1 or TRBD2 (5 bases each). The germline CDR1 and CDR2 sequences are SGHAT and FQNNGV. The CDR3 length is 14 residues. V lost 1 base, J lost 4 bases, and 10 bases lay in between. The CDR3 coding sequence is TGTGCCAGCAGCTTAGTCCCGGGACGAGAGACCCAGTACTTC. It is translated as CASSLVPGRETQYF.

V usage is TRBV30 and J usage is TRBJ2-2; 9 bases match TRBD2. CDR1 and CDR2 from the germline V gene are GTSNPN and SVGIG (reference sequence). This CDR3 comprises 15 residues. After removal of 3 bases from V and 6 bases from J, the junction contained 8 bases not matched to a gene. CDR3 DNA: TGTGCCTGGAGAGTAGCGGGAGTCGTGCCCGGGGAGCTGTTTTTT. Its protein is CAWRVAGVVPGELFF.

The rearrangement joins TRBV7-2 to TRBJ2-7; either TRBD1 or TRBD2 may supply D (6 bases each). This CDR3 region has 14 residues. Trimming pared 5 bases from V and 7 bases from J, leaving 18 bases between. Germline V gene sequence: CDR1 SGHTA, CDR2 FQGNSA. The CDR3 reads CASSPQGGVWEQYF. The CDR3 coding sequence is TGTGCCAGCAGCCCACAGGGCGGGGTCTGGGAGCAGTACTTC.

The CDR3 sequence: CASSLVGVSSYNEQFF. The CDR3, as DNA: TGTGCCAGCAGCTTGGTAGGGGTTAGCTCCTACAATGAGCAGTTCTTC. The V call is TRBV5-4, the J call TRBJ2-1; D might be TRBD1 (5 bases). V dropped 0 bases and J dropped 0 bases, with 10 bases sitting between them. The CDR3 extends over 16 amino acids. CDR1 is SGHNT, CDR2 YYREEE, per germline (reference sequence).

This sequence joins TRBV2 and TRBJ2-1; 12 bases match TRBD2. The CDR3 length is 14 residues. V lost 4 bases and J lost 8; bases outside the gene matches: 3. From germline, CDR1 is SNHLY and CDR2 FYNNEI. The CDR3 spells CASSGTSGIHEQFF. CDR3 DNA sequence: TGTGCCAGCAGTGGGACTAGCGGGATCCATGAGCAGTTCTTC.

Here the CDR3 reads CASAYGRKNTEAFF. In nucleotides, the CDR3 is TGTGCCAGTGCTTACGGAAGAAAGAACACTGAAGCTTTCTTT. The chain combines TRBV19 with TRBJ1-1; D unresolved. The germline V gene encodes CDR1 LNHDA and CDR2 SQIVND (reference sequence). The CDR3 covers 14 residues. The V gene lost 8 bases and the J gene lost 1 base, with 14 bases spanning the gap.

In nucleotides, the CDR3 is TGTGCCACCGGACAGTTGGCGAACACTGAAGCTTTCTTT. It translates to CATGQLANTEAFF. The chain employs TRBV6-1 and TRBJ1-1, with D perhaps matching TRBD1 (6 bases). V was shortened by 10 bases and J by 1 base, with 13 bases between the two germline ends. Germline CDR1 is MNHNS and CDR2 is SASEGT. CDR3 size: 13 residues.

V is TRBV2 and J is TRBJ1-2; D gene ambiguous. Germline V gene lookup returns CDR1 SNHLY and CDR2 FYNNEI. Trimming shortened V by 6 bases and J by 5 bases, and 10 bases separated the two germline ends. This CDR3 is 12 amino acids long. CDR3 in amino acids: CASRGVSYGYTF. CDR3 in DNA: TGTGCCAGCAGAGGAGTTAGTTATGGCTACACCTTC.